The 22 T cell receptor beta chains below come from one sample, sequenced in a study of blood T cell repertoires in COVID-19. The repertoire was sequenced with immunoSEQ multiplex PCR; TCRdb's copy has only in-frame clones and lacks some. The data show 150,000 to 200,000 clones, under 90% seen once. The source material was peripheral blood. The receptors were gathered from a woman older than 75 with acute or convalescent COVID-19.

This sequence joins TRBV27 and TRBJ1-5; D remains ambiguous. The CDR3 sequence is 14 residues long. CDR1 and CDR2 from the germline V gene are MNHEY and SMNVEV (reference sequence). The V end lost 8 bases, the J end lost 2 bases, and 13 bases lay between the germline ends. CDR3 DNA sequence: TGTGCCAGCGGAGGTTCTAAGGGCAATCAGCCCCAGCATTTT. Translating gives CASGGSKGNQPQHF.

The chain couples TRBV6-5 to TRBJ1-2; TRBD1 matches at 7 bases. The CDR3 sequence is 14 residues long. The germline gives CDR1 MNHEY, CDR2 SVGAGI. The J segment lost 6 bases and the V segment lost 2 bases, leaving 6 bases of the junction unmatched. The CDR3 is CASSYTGQINGYTF. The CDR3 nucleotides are TGTGCCAGCAGTTACACGGGACAGATAAATGGCTACACCTTC.

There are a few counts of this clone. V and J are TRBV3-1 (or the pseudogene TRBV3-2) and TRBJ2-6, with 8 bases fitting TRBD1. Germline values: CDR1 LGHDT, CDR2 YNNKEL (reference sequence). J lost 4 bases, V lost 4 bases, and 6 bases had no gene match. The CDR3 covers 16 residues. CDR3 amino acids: CASSPGTGTGANVLTF. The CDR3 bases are TGTGCCAGCAGCCCCGGGACAGGTACCGGGGCCAACGTCCTGACTTTC.

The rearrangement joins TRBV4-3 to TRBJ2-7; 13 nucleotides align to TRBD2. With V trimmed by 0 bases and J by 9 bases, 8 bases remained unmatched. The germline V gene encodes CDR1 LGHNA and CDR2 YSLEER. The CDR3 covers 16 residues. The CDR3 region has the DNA TGCGCCAGCAGCCAAGAGGCCGGGACTAGCGGGGTGGGGCAGTACTTC. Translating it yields CASSQEAGTSGVGQYF.

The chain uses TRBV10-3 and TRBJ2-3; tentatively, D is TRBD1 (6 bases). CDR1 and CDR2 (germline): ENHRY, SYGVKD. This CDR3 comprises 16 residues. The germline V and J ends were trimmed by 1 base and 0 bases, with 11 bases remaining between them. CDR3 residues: CAISEWGRVSTDTQYF. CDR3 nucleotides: TGTGCCATCAGTGAGTGGGGGCGGGTTAGCACAGATACGCAGTATTTT.

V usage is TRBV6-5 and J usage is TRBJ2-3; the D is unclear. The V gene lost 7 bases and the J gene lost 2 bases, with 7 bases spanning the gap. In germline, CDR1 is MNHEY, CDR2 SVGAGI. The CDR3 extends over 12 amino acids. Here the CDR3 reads CASTSTTDTQYF. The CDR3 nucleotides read TGTGCCAGCACCTCTACCACAGATACGCAGTATTTT.

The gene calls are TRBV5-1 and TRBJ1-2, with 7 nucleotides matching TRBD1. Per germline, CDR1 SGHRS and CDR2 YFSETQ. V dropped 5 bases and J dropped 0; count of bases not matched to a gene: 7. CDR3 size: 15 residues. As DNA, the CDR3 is TGCGCCAGCAGACGGGACAGCTCTACTAACTATGGCTACACCTTC. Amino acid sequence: CASRRDSSTNYGYTF. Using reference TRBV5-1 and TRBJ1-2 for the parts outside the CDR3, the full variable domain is KAGVTQTPRYLIKTRGQQVTLSCSPISGHRSVSWYQQTPGQGLQFLFEYFSETQRNKGNFPGRFSGRQFSNSRSEMNVSTLELGDSALYLCASRRDSSTNYGYTFGSGTRLTVV.

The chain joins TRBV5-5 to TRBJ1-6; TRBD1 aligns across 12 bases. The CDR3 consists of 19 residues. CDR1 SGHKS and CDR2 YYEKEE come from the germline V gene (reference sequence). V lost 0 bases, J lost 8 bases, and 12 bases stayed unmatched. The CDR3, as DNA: TGTGCCAGCAGCTTGGCCGGGACAGGGGGCGCAAAAGGGGATTCACCCCTCCACTTT. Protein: CASSLAGTGGAKGDSPLHF.

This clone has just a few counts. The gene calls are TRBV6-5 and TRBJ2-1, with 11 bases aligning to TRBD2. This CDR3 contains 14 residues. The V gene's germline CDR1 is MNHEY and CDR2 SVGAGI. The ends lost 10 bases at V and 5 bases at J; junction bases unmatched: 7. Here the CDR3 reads CAIGGTSGNNEQFF. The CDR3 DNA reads TGTGCCATCGGTGGGACTAGCGGAAACAATGAGCAGTTCTTC.

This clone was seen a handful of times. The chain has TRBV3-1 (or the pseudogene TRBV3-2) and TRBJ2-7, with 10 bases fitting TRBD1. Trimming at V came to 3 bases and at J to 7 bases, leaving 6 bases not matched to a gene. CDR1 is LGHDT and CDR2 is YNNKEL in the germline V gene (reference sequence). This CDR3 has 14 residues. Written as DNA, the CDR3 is TGTGCCAGCAGCCATCGACAGGGGGCGAAAGAGCAGTACTTC. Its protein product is CASSHRQGAKEQYF.

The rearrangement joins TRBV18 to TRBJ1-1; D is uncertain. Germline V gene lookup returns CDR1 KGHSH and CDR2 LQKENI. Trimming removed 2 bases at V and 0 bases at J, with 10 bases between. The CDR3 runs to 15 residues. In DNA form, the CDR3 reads TGTGCCAGCTCACCAAATCGGGATATGAACACTGAAGCTTTCTTT. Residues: CASSPNRDMNTEAFF.

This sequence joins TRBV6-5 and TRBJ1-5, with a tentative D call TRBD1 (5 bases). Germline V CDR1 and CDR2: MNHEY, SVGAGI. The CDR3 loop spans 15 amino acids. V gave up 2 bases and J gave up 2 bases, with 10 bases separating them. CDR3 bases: TGTGCCAGCAGTTACGGGGCGGCAGGCAATCAGCCCCAGCATTTT. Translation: CASSYGAAGNQPQHF.

The CDR3 sequence is CASSRHAGLNTEAFF. DNA for the CDR3: TGTGCCAGCAGTCGCCACGCAGGGCTCAACACTGAAGCTTTCTTT. The chain recombines TRBV6-5 with TRBJ1-1; the D gene is possibly TRBD1 (5 bases). Looked up from germline, CDR1 is MNHEY and CDR2 is SVGAGI. This CDR3 region has 15 residues. Trimming cost V 5 bases and J 2 bases, with 15 bases left between them.

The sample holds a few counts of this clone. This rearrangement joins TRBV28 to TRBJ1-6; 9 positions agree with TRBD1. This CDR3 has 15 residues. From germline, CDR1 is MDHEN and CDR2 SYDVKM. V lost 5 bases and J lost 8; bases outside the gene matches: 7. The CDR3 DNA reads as TGTGCCAGCAGTCCCTCAACAGGGGGCCATTCACCCCTCCACTTT. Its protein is CASSPSTGGHSPLHF.

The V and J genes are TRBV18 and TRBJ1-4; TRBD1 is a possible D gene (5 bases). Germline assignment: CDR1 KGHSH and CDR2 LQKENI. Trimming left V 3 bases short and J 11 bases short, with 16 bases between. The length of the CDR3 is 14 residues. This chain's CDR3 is CASSPGLQKEKLFF. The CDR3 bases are TGTGCCAGCTCACCGGGACTCCAGAAGGAGAAACTGTTTTTT.

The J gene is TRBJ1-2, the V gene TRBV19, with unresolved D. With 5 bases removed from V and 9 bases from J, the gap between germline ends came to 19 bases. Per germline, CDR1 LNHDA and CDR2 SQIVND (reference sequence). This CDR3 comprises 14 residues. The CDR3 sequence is CASSPPRHLRSYTF. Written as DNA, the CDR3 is TGTGCCAGTAGTCCGCCGCGACACCTTCGAAGCTACACCTTC.

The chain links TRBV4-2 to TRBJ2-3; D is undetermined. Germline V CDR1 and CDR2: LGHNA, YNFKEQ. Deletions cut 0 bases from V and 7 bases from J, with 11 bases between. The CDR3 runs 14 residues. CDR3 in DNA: TGTGCCAGCAGCCAAGATGGTCTAGTGAATACGCAGTATTTT. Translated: CASSQDGLVNTQYF.

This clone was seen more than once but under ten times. CDR3 region: CASSEGRATEKLFF. As DNA, the CDR3 is TGTGCCAGCAGTGAGGGCAGGGCAACTGAAAAACTGTTTTTT. V and J are TRBV2 and TRBJ1-4, with D maybe TRBD1 (5 bases). Germline V gives CDR1 SNHLY, CDR2 FYNNEI. CDR3 length: 14 residues. Trimming removed 3 bases at V and 7 bases at J, with 12 bases between.

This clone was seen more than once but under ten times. As DNA, the CDR3 is TGTGCCAGCAGCCAAGCCGGGACAGGGGGCACAGATACGCAGTATTTT. Residues: CASSQAGTGGTDTQYF. The chain combines TRBV3-1 (or the pseudogene TRBV3-2) with TRBJ2-3, with 10 positions matching TRBD1. CDR1 is LGHDT, CDR2 YNNKEL, per germline (reference sequence). This CDR3 has 16 residues. V trimming: 1 base; J trimming: 1 base; junction bases outside the gene matches: 2.

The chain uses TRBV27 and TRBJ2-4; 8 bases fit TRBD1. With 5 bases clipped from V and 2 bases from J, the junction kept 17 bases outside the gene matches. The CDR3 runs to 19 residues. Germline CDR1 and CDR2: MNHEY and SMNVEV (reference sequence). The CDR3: CASSGRQGMGSVSKNIQYF. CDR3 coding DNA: TGTGCCAGCAGTGGACGACAGGGGATGGGGAGCGTTTCCAAAAACATTCAGTACTTC.

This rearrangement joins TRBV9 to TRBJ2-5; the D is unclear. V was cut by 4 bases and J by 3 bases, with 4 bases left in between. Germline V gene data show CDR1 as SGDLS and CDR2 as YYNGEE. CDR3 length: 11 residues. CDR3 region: CASSLKETQYF. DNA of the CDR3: TGTGCCAGCAGCTTAAAAGAGACCCAGTACTTC.

In DNA, the CDR3 is TGTGCCAGCAGCTTAATCCCAGGTAATGAGCAGTTCTTC. This codes for CASSLIPGNEQFF. The rearrangement uses TRBV7-3 and TRBJ2-1; the D is unclear. Germline V CDR1 and CDR2: SGHTA, FQGTGA. This CDR3 has 13 amino acids. The V and J ends lost 1 base and 7 bases respectively, with 8 bases between them.